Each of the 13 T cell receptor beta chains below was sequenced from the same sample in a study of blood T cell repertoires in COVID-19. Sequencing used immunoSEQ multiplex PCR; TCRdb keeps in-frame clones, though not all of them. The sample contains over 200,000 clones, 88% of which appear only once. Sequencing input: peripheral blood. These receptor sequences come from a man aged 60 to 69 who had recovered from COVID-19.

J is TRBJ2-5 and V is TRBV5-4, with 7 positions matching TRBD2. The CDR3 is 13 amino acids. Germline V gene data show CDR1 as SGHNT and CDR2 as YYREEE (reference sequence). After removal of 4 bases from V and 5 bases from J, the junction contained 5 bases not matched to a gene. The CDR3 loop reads CASSPVGGETQYF. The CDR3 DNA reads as TGTGCCAGCAGCCCCGTCGGGGGGGAGACCCAGTACTTC.

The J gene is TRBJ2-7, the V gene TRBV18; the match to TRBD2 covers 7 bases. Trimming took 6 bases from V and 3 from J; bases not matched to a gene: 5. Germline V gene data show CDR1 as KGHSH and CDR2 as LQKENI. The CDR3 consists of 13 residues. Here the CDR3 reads CASSLGGNYEQYF. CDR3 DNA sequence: TGTGCCAGCTCCTTGGGGGGGAACTACGAGCAGTACTTC.

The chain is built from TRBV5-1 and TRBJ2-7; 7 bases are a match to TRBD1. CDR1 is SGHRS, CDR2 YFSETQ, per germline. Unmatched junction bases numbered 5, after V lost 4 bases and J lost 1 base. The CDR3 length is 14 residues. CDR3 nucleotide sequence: TGCGCCAGCAGCCTCACAGGGGAATCCTACGAGCAGTACTTC. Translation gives CASSLTGESYEQYF.

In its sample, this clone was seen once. The CDR3 loop is CASSERGVLGNTEAFF. The DNA of the CDR3 is TGTGCCAGCAGTGAAAGGGGTGTGTTGGGGAACACTGAAGCTTTCTTT. This chain connects TRBV11-2 to TRBJ1-1; weak D call: TRBD1 (5 bases). Germline V gene data show CDR1 as SGHAT and CDR2 as FQNNGV. V was cut by 6 bases and J by 1 base, with 18 bases left in between. This CDR3 contains 16 residues.

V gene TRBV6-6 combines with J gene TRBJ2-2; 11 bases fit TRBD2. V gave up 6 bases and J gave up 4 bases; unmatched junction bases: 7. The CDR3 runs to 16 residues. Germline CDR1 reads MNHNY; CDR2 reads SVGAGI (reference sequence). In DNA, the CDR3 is TGTGCCAGCAGCCAAATAGCGGGGGGGCCCACCGGGGAGCTGTTTTTT. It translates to CASSQIAGGPTGELFF.

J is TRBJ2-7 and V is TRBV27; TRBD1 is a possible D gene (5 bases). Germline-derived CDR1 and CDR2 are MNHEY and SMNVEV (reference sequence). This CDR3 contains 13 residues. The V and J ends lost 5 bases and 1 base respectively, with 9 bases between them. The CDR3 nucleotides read TGTGCCAGCAGTCCCAGGGCTTCCTACGAGCAGTACTTC. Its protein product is CASSPRASYEQYF.

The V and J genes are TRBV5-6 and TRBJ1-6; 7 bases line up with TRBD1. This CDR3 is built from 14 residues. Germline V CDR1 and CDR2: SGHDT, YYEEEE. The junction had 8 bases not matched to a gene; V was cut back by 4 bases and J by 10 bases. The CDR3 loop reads CASSIDRVQSPLHF. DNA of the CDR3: TGTGCCAGCAGCATCGACAGGGTTCAATCACCCCTCCACTTT. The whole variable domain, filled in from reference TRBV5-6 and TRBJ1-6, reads DAGVTQSPTHLIKTRGQQVTLRCSPKSGHDTVSWYQQALGQGPQFIFQYYEEEERQRGNFPDRFSGHQFPNYSSELNVNALLLGDSALYLCASSIDRVQSPLHFGNGTRLTVT.

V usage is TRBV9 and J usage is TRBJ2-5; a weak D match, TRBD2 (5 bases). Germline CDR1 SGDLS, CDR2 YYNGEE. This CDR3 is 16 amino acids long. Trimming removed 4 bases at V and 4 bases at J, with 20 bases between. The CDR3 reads CASSSNMGSGGETQYF. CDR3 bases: TGTGCCAGCAGCTCCAACATGGGAAGCGGAGGAGAGACCCAGTACTTC.

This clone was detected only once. Here the CDR3 DNA reads TGTGCCAGCAGCCAAGATGGGCCGACAGGGTTGAGTAATGAGCAGTTCTTC. It translates to CASSQDGPTGLSNEQFF. The chain recombines TRBV14 with TRBJ2-1; 7 bases agree with TRBD1. The CDR3 is made up of 17 amino acids. CDR1 is SGHDN, CDR2 FVKESK, per germline. Germline trimming cut 0 bases from V and 7 bases from J; bases unmatched to any gene: 12.

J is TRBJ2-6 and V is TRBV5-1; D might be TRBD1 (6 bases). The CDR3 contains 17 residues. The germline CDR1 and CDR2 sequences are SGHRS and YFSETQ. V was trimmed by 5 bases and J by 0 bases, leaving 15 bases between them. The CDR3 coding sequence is TGCGCCAGCAGTGACGGACAGATAAGCTCTGGGGCCAACGTCCTGACTTTC. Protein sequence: CASSDGQISSGANVLTF.

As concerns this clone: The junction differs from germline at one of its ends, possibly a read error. DNA of the CDR3: TGTGCCAGCAGCTTACGGCGGGGGGCTGGTAACACCATATATTTT. Protein sequence: CASSLRRGAGNTIYF. The chain carries TRBV7-6 and TRBJ1-3, with a weak D call TRBD1 (6 bases). The CDR3 covers 15 residues. CDR1 is SGHVS and CDR2 is FNYEAQ in the germline V gene.

The CDR3 protein is CASGPQVLRSNEQFF. The CDR3 DNA reads as TGTGCCAGCGGACCACAGGTACTACGTTCCAATGAGCAGTTCTTC. V is TRBV6-6 and J is TRBJ2-1; TRBD1 might be the D (5 bases). Trimming shortened V by 8 bases and J by 6 bases, and 20 bases separated the two germline ends. CDR1 and CDR2 (germline): MNHNY, SVGAGI (reference sequence). The length of the CDR3 is 15 residues.

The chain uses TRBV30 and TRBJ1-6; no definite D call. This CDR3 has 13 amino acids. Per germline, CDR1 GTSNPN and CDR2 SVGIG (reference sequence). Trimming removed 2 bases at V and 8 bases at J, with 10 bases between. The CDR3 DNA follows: TGTGCCTGGAGTCCACAGCCTCATTCACCCCTCCACTTT. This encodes CAWSPQPHSPLHF.